The 21 T cell receptor beta chains in this list originate from one sample, sequenced in a study of patients and donors after allogeneic stem cell transplantation. TCRdb processed the RT-PCR reads anew with MiXCR; each CDR3 protein has one entry. The top ten hold 6% of the sample, which has about 960,000 distinct CDR3 sequences, roughly 17% seen once. The specimen sequenced was blood, either unsorted or a sorted T cell fraction (not recorded which). The receptors shown here come from a human donor who was either an allogeneic HSCT recipient or a stem cell or donor lymphocyte infusion donor (not recorded which). It is not recorded whose cells these are; they may come from a transplant donor.

This clonotype was seen at least ten times. The J gene is TRBJ2-2, the V gene TRBV12-5, with D unclear. Germline V gene sequence: CDR1 LGHNT, CDR2 FRNRAP. The V end lost 2 bases, the J end lost 4 bases, and 11 bases lay between the germline ends. The CDR3 sequence is 15 residues long. For the CDR3, the DNA is TGTGCTAGTGGTTTGAACCCGCTTATCACCGGGGAGCTGTTTTTT. As protein: CASGLNPLITGELFF.

This clonotype was recorded at least ten times. The genes are TRBV12-3 or TRBV12-4 and TRBJ2-1; TRBD2 is a possible D gene (5 bases). CDR3 length: 15 amino acids. Between the trimmed V and J ends, which lost 1 base and 2 bases, there was a span of 9 bases. The DNA of the CDR3 is TGTGCCAGCAGTTTAGGGCTAGCCCCCTACAATGAGCAGTTCTTC. This translates into CASSLGLAPYNEQFF.

This chain uses TRBV27 with TRBJ2-1; maybe TRBD1 (5 bases). Per the germline V gene, CDR1 is MNHEY and CDR2 is SMNVEV (reference sequence). The CDR3 has 14 amino acids. V lost 0 bases to trimming and J lost 5 bases, with 8 bases between them. This CDR3 is CASSLSGRDNEQFF. Written as DNA, the CDR3 is TGTGCCAGCAGTTTATCGGGCAGGGACAATGAGCAGTTCTTC.

This clonotype was observed a few times. The CDR3 spells CASSRLQGRSYEQYF. The DNA of the CDR3 is TGTGCCAGCAGTCGGTTACAGGGCCGGTCCTACGAGCAGTACTTC. This sequence joins TRBV27 and TRBJ2-7; TRBD1 is a possible D gene (6 bases). The CDR3 runs 15 residues. Per germline, CDR1 MNHEY and CDR2 SMNVEV (reference sequence). Between the trimmed V and J ends, which lost 5 bases and 1 base, there was a span of 15 bases.

This clonotype was seen ten or more times. The CDR3 sequence is CASSLGWGSGNTIYF. Here the CDR3 DNA reads TGTGCCAGCAGCTTAGGTTGGGGCTCTGGAAACACCATATATTTT. The chain couples TRBV13 to TRBJ1-3; D gene unclear. Germline assignment: CDR1 PRHDT and CDR2 FYEKMQ (reference sequence). The CDR3 is 15 residues long. V was shortened by 0 bases and J by 0 bases, with 6 bases between the two germline ends.

Only a few counts were recorded for this clonotype. The V gene is TRBV20-1, the J gene TRBJ2-7; a weak D match, TRBD2 (6 bases). With 4 bases removed from V and 0 bases from J, the gap between germline ends came to 13 bases. CDR1 and CDR2 from the germline V gene are DFQATT and SNEGSKA (reference sequence). This CDR3 contains 14 residues. The CDR3 reads CSAILTGDSYEQYF. DNA of the CDR3: TGCAGTGCTATCCTAACGGGGGACTCCTACGAGCAGTACTTC.

This chain connects TRBV27 to TRBJ2-3; a weak D match, TRBD2 (6 bases). The CDR3 runs 14 residues. With 3 bases removed from V and 4 bases from J, the gap between germline ends came to 11 bases. The germline V gene encodes CDR1 MNHEY and CDR2 SMNVEV (reference sequence). The CDR3 DNA reads as TGTGCCAGCAGTTTCACGGGGGTAGCAGATACGCAGTATTTT. Translated, it gives CASSFTGVADTQYF.

The V and J genes are TRBV7-3 and TRBJ1-1; no reliable D call. The V gene's germline CDR1 is SGHTA and CDR2 FQGTGA. Trimming pared 0 bases from V and 4 bases from J, leaving 15 bases between. The CDR3 has 16 residues. In DNA form, the CDR3 reads TGTGCCAGCAGCTTAACGAGCCCTGGGTGGGGCACTGAAGCTTTCTTT. This encodes CASSLTSPGWGTEAFF.

The chain is built from TRBV12-3 or TRBV12-4 and TRBJ2-7; perhaps TRBD1 as D (6 bases). With 4 bases removed from V and 5 bases from J, the gap between germline ends came to 21 bases. CDR3 size: 16 residues. In nucleotides, the CDR3 is TGTGCCAGCAGTTCCTACTCATCAGGGGAGTCGGACGAGCAGTACTTC. Translating it yields CASSSYSSGESDEQYF.

This clonotype was seen a handful of times. The CDR3 protein is CASRTGTANNSPLHF. The CDR3 DNA reads as TGCGCCAGCAGGACCGGGACAGCCAATAATTCACCCCTCCACTTT. The chain couples TRBV5-1 to TRBJ1-6, with 7 bases fitting TRBD1. The CDR3 has 15 residues. The V gene's germline CDR1 is SGHRS and CDR2 YFSETQ. Losses at the gene ends were 5 bases for V and 5 bases for J; bases not matched to a gene: 7.

This chain links TRBV5-6 with TRBJ2-7; TRBD2 matches at 7 bases. Germline CDR1 SGHDT, CDR2 YYEEEE. V was clipped by 0 bases and J by 9 bases; unmatched bases: 12. CDR3 size: 15 residues. The CDR3 sequence: CASSLGTRNQESQYF. CDR3 coding DNA: TGTGCCAGCAGCTTGGGGACTAGAAATCAGGAGTCGCAGTACTTC.

The rearrangement uses TRBV28 and TRBJ2-5; 9 nucleotides line up with TRBD1. This CDR3 has 15 amino acids. V shed 5 bases and J 3 bases; nucleotides not matched to a gene: 7. Germline assignment: CDR1 MDHEN and CDR2 SYDVKM. Written as DNA, the CDR3 is TGTGCCAGCAGTCAAAACGGACAGGGGAAAGAGACCCAGTACTTC. It yields the protein CASSQNGQGKETQYF. Combining the CDR3 with reference TRBV28 and TRBJ2-5 gives the whole variable domain DVKVTQSSRYLVKRTGEKVFLECVQDMDHENMFWYRQDPGLGLRLIYFSYDVKMKEKGDIPEGYSVSREKKERFSLILESASTNQTSMYLCASSQNGQGKETQYFGPGTRLLVL.

This clonotype was recorded many times. The chain's CDR3 is CASSLFERERDTQYF. CDR3 in DNA: TGTGCCAGCAGTTTGTTTGAGAGGGAGAGAGATACGCAGTATTTT. The chain carries TRBV12-3 or TRBV12-4 and TRBJ2-3, with D possibly matching TRBD2 (5 bases). V was cut by 3 bases and J by 5 bases, with 15 bases left in between. The CDR3 length is 15 residues.

This clonotype was counted between two and nine times. The chain is built from TRBV5-1 and TRBJ2-3; 12 nucleotides agree with TRBD2. The V segment lost 4 bases and the J segment 0 bases; nucleotides outside the gene matches: 6. The V gene's germline CDR1 is SGHRS and CDR2 YFSETQ. This CDR3 is built from 17 residues. The CDR3 sequence: CASSTRLAGASTDTQYF. The CDR3 DNA follows: TGCGCCAGCAGCACAAGACTAGCGGGGGCTAGCACAGATACGCAGTATTTT. The full variable domain, in which reference TRBV5-1 and TRBJ2-3 provide the parts outside the CDR3, is KAGVTQTPRYLIKTRGQQVTLSCSPISGHRSVSWYQQTPGQGLQFLFEYFSETQRNKGNFPGRFSGRQFSNSRSEMNVSTLELGDSALYLCASSTRLAGASTDTQYFGPGTRLTVL.

The rearrangement joins TRBV14 to TRBJ2-3; D tentatively fits TRBD1 or TRBD2 (5 bases each). Germline CDR1 reads SGHDN; CDR2 reads FVKESK. The V gene lost 3 bases and the J gene lost 1 base, with 14 bases spanning the gap. The CDR3 contains 16 residues. This CDR3 is CASSHYGDRGTDTQYF. CDR3 nucleotides: TGTGCCAGCAGCCATTACGGGGACCGGGGCACAGATACGCAGTATTTT.

The chain employs TRBV12-3 or TRBV12-4 and TRBJ1-3; no definite D call. This CDR3 spans 12 amino acids. V lost 4 bases, J lost 7 bases, and 8 bases lay in between. CDR3 coding DNA: TGTGCCAGCAGTTGGGGAAGGAACACCATATATTTT. The encoded protein is CASSWGRNTIYF.

This clonotype was observed at least ten times. The CDR3 reads CASSLRPVLSITFF. The DNA for the CDR3 is TGTGCCAGCAGTCTCCGACCGGTACTATCTATTACTTTCTTT. This chain links TRBV12-3 or TRBV12-4 with TRBJ1-1; D is ambiguous. V was pared by 5 bases and J by 12 bases, with 22 bases between. The CDR3 contains 14 residues.

The table lists this clonotype with a few counts. The chain has TRBV5-8 and TRBJ1-2; no clear D. Germline V gives CDR1 SGHTS, CDR2 YDEGEE. This CDR3 is built from 14 residues. Trimming pared 1 base from V and 2 bases from J, leaving 9 bases between. CDR3 nucleotides: TGTGCCAGCAGCTTGCCCTCAGTGAACTATGGCTACACCTTC. It translates to CASSLPSVNYGYTF.

V is TRBV29-1 and J is TRBJ1-2; 9 nucleotides match TRBD1. Trimming took 6 bases from V and 0 from J; bases not matched to a gene: 2. Germline V gene sequence: CDR1 SQVTM, CDR2 ANQGSEA. This CDR3 has 13 residues. The CDR3 bases are TGCAGCGTAGACAGGGGGGCTAACTATGGCTACACCTTC. This codes for CSVDRGANYGYTF.

This clonotype was recorded a few times. This rearrangement joins TRBV11-1 to TRBJ2-7, with 9 positions matching TRBD2. CDR3 length equals 18 residues. Germline CDR1 and CDR2: SGHAT and FQDESV (reference sequence). V shed 5 bases, J shed 0 bases, and the junction held 14 bases outside the gene matches. The CDR3 region is CASSPGGSASGNSYEQYF. Here the CDR3 DNA reads TGTGCCAGCAGCCCAGGAGGTTCGGCTAGCGGGAACTCCTACGAGCAGTACTTC.

The chain carries TRBV6-1 and TRBJ1-1; TRBD1 matches at 8 bases. V gave up 4 bases and J gave up 0 bases; unmatched junction bases: 7. In germline, CDR1 is MNHNS, CDR2 SASEGT. There are 16 residues in the CDR3. CDR3: CASSATGAKMNTEAFF. Here the CDR3 DNA reads TGTGCCAGCAGTGCGACAGGGGCGAAAATGAACACTGAAGCTTTCTTT.